This section outlines one T cell receptor (beta chain) sequence together with its context. Germline and junction disagree at one end, which may indicate a read error. TCRdb re-clonotyped the PCR reads through MiXCR. The data contain 25,000 to 30,000 clones, around a quarter of them singletons. All patients were untreated before thyroid surgery. The CDR3 runs 14 residues. Germline loops: CDR1 SGHTA, CDR2 FQGNSA. This record belongs to a study of metastatic and nonmetastatic thyroid tumors. The overall study: Comparison of repertoires was carried out across blood and tumor or nodule tissue from malignant and benign thyroid patients.

The material sequenced was blood. This receptor was obtained from a female donor with papillary thyroid cancer or a benign thyroid nodule (not recorded which). Some clones in this sample may be carry-over from other donors' samples. The chain links TRBV7-2 to TRBJ2-2; D assignment may be TRBD1 or TRBD2 (5 bases each). The CDR3 DNA sequence: TGTGCCAGCAGCTTAGAACAGGTCACCGGGGAGCTGCTTTTT. It encodes CASSLEQVTGELLF.